A single sample gave rise to the 2 T cell receptor beta chains below, sequenced in a study of cytomegalovirus exposure and HLA in healthy donors. The PCR employed 60 Vbeta primers together with 13 Jbeta primers. TCRdb's copy holds only in-frame clones and misses some; the assay was immunoSEQ multiplex PCR. The repertoire holds 100,000 to 150,000 clones, 80% seen once, with 3% to 4% in the top ten. The sequencing sample was made of PBMCs. The receptor source for this set is a woman between 40 and 50 years old in good health and CMV-seronegative.

The DNA for the CDR3 is TGTGCCAGCAGCGCCCGCGGACCACGGACAGGGGGCGAGTACGAGCAGTACTTC. Encoded protein: CASSARGPRTGGEYEQYF. The chain combines TRBV9 with TRBJ2-7, with 11 bases that match TRBD1. The CDR3 has 18 amino acids. The germline gives CDR1 SGDLS, CDR2 YYNGEE. The V segment lost 3 bases and the J segment 4 bases; nucleotides outside the gene matches: 15.

The chain recombines TRBV6-5 with TRBJ1-2; D possibly corresponds to TRBD1 (6 bases). This CDR3 is 15 amino acids long. The germline V gene encodes CDR1 MNHEY and CDR2 SVGAGI. V dropped 0 bases and J dropped 0 bases, with 8 bases sitting between them. The CDR3 here is CASSYSGQSNYGYTF. In DNA, the CDR3 is TGTGCCAGCAGTTACTCAGGACAGTCTAACTATGGCTACACCTTC.